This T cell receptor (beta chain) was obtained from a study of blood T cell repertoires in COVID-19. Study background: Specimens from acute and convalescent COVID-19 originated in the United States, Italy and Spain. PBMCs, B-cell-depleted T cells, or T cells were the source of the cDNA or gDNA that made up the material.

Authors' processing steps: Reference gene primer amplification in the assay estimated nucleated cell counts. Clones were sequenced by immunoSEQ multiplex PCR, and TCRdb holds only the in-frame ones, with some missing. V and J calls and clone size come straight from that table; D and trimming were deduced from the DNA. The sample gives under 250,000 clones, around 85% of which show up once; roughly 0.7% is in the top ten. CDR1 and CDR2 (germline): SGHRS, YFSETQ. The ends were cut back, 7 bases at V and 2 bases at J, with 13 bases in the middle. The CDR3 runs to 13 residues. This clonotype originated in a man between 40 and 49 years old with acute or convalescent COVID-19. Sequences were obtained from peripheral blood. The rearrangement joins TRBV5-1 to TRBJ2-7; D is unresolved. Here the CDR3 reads CASLTNTPYEQYF. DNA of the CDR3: TGCGCCAGCCTCACCAATACACCCTACGAGCAGTACTTC.